The present TCR beta chain was sequenced within a study of control samples from healthy donors and cancer patients. Assay used: immunoSEQ multiplex PCR; TCRdb lists only in-frame clones, some missing. The table has about 180,000 clones, roughly nine tenths seen once. The V gene's germline CDR1 is SGHTA and CDR2 FQGNSA. CDR3 length: 14 residues. The V end was cut by 1 base, the J end by 5 bases, with 11 bases between. The TCR originated in a man aged 25 to 40 in good health. This chain uses TRBV7-2 with TRBJ2-5; possible D gene TRBD1, 5 bases. Sequenced input: blood. CDR3 bases: TGTGCCAGCAGCTTAGGCAGGGCTGGGGAGACCCAGTACTTC. Translation: CASSLGRAGETQYF.